This T cell receptor (beta chain) was observed in a study of OX40 agonist ivuxolimab in advanced cancers. Describing the broader study: Ivuxolimab was a fully human IgG2 agonistic monoclonal antibody targeting the costimulatory receptor OX40 (CD134). Partial responses occurred in three dose-escalation patients: two with cutaneous melanoma and one with hepatocellular carcinoma. A male proportion of roughly 80% and a mean age of roughly 58 years, ranging from 23 to 79, were recorded for the dose-escalation cohort. The paper reports the monotherapy dose-escalation portion (N = 52 patients) of the phase I ivuxolimab trial. Intravenous ivuxolimab was administered to patients every 2 weeks at six dose levels: 0.01, 0.1, 0.3, 1.5, 3 and 10 mg/kg. Patients were allowed to have had prior anti-PD-1, anti-PD-L1 or anti-CTLA-4 therapy, and 40% to 45% of the dose-escalation patients had previously received checkpoint inhibitors. The purpose of peripheral TCRbeta sequencing was to test whether ivuxolimab changed TCR sequence diversity and led to clonal T-cell expansion. Among the roughly 52 dose-escalation patients, some 20 had hepatocellular carcinoma, roughly 15 melanoma, 9 renal cell carcinoma and 9 head and neck cancer. What the authors observed across the whole study: In the 0.1-3.0 mg/kg groups, partial responders had among the lowest normalized peripheral clonal expansion, particularly in CD8+ T cells. After ivuxolimab, more expanded clones were found on average in CD8+ T cells than in CD4+ T cells. Clonal expansion of both CD4+ and CD8+ blood T cells was observed from baseline to week 6 at doses 0.1 to 3.0 mg/kg. Low levels of normalized T-cell clonal expansion were also seen in some nonresponding patients. Antigen specificity was not determined for the clonally expanded peripheral T cells.

Trimming leaves V shorter by 5 bases and J shorter by 1 base, with the junction holding 4 bases beyond the gene matches. The CDR3 covers 14 residues, taking in both the cysteine and the phenylalanine. Only the CDR3 DNA stays, 42 bases, in frame from base 1. The germline V gene (reference sequence) sets CDR1 to MNHEY and CDR2 to SMNVEV. Genomic DNA was extracted from sorted cells for sequencing of the TCRbeta CDR3 region. The immunoSEQ Assay was used to sequence the TCRbeta CDR3 regions. Not all clones reach the TCRdb copy of this immuneACCESS table, which keeps in-frame sequences only. Checked studies attribute under half of the gap to unresolved V genes and leave the rest unexplained. The sample data list 40,000 to 50,000 clones, and around 90% of these were observed just once. Clones ranked in the top ten supply around half of the sample. Points on this clone: Its antigen remains undetermined. No base quality information exists; no much larger clone differs at one position.

The trial excluded patients who had a history of autoimmune disease or were on systemic immunosuppression. Peripheral blood for TCR sequencing was collected from all dose cohorts at baseline, on cycle 4 day 1, and on cycle 7 day 1. The samples were taken from a phase I, first-in-human, multicenter, open-label dose-escalation trial of ivuxolimab. Adults with locally advanced or metastatic head and neck squamous cell, hepatocellular, melanoma or renal cell carcinoma were enrolled in the trial. Before TCR sequencing, CD4+ T cells and CD8+ T cells from peripheral blood were sorted into separate populations.

The chain is encoded by TRBV27 joined to TRBJ1-1, with 7 bases aligning to TRBD1. This TCR was recovered from an adult with an advanced solid tumor such as melanoma, head and neck, liver or kidney cancer. The sequencing used CD4+ or CD8+ T cells sorted from blood, collected in a trial of the OX40 agonist ivuxolimab. The bases are TGTGCCAGCAGTCCGACAGGGCAGAACACTGAAGCTTTCTTT. Translated, it reads CASSPTGQNTEAFF.